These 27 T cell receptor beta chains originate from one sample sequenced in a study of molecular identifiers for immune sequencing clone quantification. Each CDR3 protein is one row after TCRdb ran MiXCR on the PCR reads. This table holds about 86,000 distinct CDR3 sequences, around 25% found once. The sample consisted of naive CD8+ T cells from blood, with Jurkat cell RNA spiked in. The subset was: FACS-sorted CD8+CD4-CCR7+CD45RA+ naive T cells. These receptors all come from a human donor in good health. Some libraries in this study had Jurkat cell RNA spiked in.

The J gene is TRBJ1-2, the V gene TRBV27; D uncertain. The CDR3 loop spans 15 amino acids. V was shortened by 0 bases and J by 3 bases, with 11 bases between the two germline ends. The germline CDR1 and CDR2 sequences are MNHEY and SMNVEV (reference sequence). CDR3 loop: CASSLSNSFYYGYTF. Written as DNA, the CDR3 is TGTGCCAGCAGTTTATCAAACAGCTTTTACTATGGCTACACCTTC.

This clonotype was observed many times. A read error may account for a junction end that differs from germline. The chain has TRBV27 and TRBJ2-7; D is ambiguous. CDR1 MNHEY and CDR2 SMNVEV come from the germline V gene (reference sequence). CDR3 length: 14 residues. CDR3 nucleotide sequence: TGTGCCAGCAGCTTATCAGGACCCAGCTACGAGCAGTACTTC. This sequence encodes CASSLSGPSYEQYF.

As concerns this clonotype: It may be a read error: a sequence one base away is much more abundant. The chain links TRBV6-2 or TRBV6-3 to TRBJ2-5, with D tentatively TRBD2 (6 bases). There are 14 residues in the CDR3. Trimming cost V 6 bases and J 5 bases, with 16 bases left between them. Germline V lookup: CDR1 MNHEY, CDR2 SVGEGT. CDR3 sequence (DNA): TGTGCCAGCAGCCGCGGGAATAGCTTTGAGACCCAGTACTTC. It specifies CASSRGNSFETQYF.

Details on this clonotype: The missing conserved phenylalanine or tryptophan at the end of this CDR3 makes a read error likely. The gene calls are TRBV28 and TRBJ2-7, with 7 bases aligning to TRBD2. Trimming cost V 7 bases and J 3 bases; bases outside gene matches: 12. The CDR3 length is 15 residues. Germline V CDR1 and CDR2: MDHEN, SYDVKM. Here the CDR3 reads CASTMSGTIGYEQYI. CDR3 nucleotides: TGTGCCAGCACTATGTCTGGGACTATCGGCTACGAGCAGTACATC.

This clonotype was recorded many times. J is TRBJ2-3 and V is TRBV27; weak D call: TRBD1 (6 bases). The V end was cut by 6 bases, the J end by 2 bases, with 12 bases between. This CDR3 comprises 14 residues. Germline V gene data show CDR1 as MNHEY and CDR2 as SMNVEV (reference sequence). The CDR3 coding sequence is TGTGCCAGCAGGGGGGCCCAAGTCACAGATACGCAGTATTTT. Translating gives CASRGAQVTDTQYF.

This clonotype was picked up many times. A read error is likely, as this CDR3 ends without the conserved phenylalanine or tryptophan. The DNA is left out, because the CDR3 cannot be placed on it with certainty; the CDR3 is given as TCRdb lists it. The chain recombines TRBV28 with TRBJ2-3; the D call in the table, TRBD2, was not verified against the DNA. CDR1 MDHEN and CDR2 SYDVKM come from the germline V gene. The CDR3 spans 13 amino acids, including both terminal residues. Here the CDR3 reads CASIRRGLAEAAL.

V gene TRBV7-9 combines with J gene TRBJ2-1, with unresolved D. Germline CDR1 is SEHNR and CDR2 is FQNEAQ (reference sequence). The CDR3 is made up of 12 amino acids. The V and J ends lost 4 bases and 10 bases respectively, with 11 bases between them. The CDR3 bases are TGTGCCAGCAGCTCTAGGGTGGTGGAGCAGTTCTTC. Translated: CASSSRVVEQFF.

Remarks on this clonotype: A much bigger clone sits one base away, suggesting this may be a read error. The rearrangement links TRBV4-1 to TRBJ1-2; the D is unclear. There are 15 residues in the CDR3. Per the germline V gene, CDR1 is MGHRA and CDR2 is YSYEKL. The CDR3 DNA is TGCGCCAGCAGCCAAGTTGGAGGAACTAACTATGGCTTCACCTTC. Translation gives CASSQVGGTNYGFTF.

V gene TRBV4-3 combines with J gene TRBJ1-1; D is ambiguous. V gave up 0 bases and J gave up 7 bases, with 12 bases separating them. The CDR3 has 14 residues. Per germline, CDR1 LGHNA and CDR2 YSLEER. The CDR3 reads CASSQDREVGEAFF. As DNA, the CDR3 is TGCGCCAGCAGCCAAGATCGAGAGGTAGGTGAAGCTTTCTTT.

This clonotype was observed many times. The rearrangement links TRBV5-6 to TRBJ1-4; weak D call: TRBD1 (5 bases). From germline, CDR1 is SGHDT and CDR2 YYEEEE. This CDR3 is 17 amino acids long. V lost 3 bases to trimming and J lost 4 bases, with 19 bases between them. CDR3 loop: CASSSAGPRNLNEKLFF. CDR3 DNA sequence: TGTGCCAGCAGCTCAGCGGGACCGCGGAACCTTAATGAAAAACTGTTTTTT.

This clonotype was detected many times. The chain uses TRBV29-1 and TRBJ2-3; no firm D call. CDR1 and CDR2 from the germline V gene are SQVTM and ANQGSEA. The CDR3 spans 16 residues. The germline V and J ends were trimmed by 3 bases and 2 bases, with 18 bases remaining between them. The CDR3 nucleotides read TGCAGCGTTGATGCTTCTTGGTCAGTCCACACAGATACGCAGTATTTT. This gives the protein CSVDASWSVHTDTQYF.

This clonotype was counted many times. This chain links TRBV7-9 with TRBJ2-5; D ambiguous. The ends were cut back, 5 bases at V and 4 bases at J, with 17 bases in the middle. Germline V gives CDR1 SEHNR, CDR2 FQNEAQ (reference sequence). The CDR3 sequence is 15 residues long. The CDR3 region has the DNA TGTGCCAGCAGCGAAAAGGCGGCTTCCCCAGAGACCCAGTACTTC. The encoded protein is CASSEKAASPETQYF. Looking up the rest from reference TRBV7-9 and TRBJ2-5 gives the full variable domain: DTGVSQNPRHKITKRGQNVTFRCDPISEHNRLYWYRQTLGQGPEFLTYFQNEAQLEKSRLLSDRFSAERPKGSFSTLEIQRTEQGDSAMYLCASSEKAASPETQYFGPGTRLLVL.

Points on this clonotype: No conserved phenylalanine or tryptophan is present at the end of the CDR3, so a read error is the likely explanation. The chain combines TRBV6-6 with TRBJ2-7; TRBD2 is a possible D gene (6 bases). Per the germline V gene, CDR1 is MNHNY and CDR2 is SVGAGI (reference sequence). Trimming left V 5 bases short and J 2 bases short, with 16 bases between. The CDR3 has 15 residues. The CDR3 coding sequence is TGTGCCAGCAGTACCTCCGGGAGCGGAGCCTACGAGCAGTACCTC. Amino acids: CASSTSGSGAYEQYL.

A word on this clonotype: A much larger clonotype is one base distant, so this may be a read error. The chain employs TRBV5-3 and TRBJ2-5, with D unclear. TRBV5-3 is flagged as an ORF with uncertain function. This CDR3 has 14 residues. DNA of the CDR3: TGTGCCAGCAGCTTGGAAGGGCTCCAAGAGACCCGGTACTTC. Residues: CASSLEGLQETRYF.

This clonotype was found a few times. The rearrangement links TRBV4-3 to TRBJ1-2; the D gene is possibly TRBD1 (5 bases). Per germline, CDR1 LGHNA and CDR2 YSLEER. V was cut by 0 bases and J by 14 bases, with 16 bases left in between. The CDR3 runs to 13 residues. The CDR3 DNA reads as TGCGCCAGCAGCCAAGATAGGGGCCGGGTCTTGACCTTC. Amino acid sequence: CASSQDRGRVLTF.

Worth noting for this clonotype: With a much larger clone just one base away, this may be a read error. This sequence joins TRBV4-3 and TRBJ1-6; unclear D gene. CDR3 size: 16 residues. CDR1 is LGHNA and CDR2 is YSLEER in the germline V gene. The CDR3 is CASSQDGSSYNSPLPF. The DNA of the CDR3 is TGCGCCAGCAGCCAAGATGGGAGCTCCTATAATTCACCCCTCCCCTTT.

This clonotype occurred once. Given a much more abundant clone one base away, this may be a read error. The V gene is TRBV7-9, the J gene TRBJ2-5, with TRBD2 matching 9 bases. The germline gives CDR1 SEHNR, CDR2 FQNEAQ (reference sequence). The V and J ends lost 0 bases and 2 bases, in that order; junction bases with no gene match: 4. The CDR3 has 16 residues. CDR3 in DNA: TGTGCCAGCAGCTTAGCTAGCGGGAGAGTACAAGAGACCCAGTACTTC. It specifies CASSLASGRVQETQYF.

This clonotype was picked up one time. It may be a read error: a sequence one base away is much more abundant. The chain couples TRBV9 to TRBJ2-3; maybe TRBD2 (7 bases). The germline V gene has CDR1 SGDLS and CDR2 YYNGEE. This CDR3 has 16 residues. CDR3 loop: CASSVVAGASTVTQYF. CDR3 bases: TGTGCCAGCAGCGTAGTTGCGGGGGCTAGCACAGTTACGCAGTATTTT.

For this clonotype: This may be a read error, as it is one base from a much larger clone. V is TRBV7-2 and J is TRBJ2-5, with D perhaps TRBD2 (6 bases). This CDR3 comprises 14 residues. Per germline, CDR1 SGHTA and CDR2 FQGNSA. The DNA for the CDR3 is TGTGCCAGCAGCTTTAGCGGCTACCAAGAGCCCCAGTACTTC. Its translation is CASSFSGYQEPQYF.

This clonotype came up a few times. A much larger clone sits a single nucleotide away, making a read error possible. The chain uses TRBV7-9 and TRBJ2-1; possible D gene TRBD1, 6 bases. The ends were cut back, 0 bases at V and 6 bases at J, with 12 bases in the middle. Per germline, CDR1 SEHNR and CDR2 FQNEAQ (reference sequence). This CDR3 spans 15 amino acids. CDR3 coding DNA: TGTGCCAGCAGCTTAGCCCAGGGGATTACCAATGAGCAGTTCTTC. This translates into CASSLAQGITNEQFF.

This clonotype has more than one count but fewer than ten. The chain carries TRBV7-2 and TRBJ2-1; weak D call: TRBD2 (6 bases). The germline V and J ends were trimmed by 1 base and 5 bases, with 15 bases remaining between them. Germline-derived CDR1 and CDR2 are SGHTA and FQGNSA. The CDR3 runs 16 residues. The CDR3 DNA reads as TGTGCCAGCAGCTTAGGTTCGGGGGTGATTAACAATGAGCAGTTCTTC. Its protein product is CASSLGSGVINNEQFF.

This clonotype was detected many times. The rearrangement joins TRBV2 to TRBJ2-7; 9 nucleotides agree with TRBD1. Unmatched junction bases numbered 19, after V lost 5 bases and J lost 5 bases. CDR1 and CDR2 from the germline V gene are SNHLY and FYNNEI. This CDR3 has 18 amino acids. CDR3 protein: CASSLIKSPGQGTHEQYF. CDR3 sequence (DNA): TGTGCCAGCAGTCTCATCAAGTCCCCGGGACAGGGAACCCACGAGCAGTACTTC.

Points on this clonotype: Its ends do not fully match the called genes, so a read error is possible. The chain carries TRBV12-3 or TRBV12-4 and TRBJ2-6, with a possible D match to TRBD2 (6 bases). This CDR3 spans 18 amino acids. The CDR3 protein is CASRGFRDRDSEANVLTF. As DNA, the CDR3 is TGTGCCAGCCGAGGGTTTCGGGATAGGGACTCTGAGGCCAACGTCCTGACTTTC.

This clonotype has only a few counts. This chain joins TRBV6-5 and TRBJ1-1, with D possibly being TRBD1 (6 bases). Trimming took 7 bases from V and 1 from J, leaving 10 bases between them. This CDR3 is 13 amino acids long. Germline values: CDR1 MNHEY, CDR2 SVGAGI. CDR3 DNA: TGTGCCAGCACACCGGGACAGAACACTGAAGCTTTCTTT. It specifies CASTPGQNTEAFF.

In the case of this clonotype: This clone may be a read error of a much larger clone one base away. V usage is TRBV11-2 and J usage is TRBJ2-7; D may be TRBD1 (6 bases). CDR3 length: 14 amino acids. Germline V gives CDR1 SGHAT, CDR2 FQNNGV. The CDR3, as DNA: TGTGTCAGCAGCTTAGAAGGACAGCCCTACGAGCAGTACTTC. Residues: CVSSLEGQPYEQYF.

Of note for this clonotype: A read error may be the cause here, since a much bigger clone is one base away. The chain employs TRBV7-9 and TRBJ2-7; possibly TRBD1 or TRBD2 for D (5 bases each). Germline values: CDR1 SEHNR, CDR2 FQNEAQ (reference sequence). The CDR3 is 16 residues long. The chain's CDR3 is CASVHTGARGPYAQYF. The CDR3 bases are TGTGCCAGCGTCCACACCGGGGCCCGGGGCCCCTACGCGCAGTACTTC.

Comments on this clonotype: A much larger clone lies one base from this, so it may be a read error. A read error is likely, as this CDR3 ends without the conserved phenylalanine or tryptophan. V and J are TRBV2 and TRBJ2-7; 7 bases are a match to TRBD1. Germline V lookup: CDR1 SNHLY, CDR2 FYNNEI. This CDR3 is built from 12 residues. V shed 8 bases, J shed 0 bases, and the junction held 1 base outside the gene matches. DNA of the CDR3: TGTGCCAGCCGGGACAGCTCCTACGAGCAGTACTTA. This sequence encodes CASRDSSYEQYL.